These 3 T cell receptor beta chains originate from one sample sequenced in a study of blood T cell repertoires in COVID-19. Profiling relied on immunoSEQ multiplex PCR, and the TCRdb table lists in-frame clones only, not all of them. The sample carries about 91,000 clones, approximately 90% recorded once. Sequencing was carried out using peripheral blood. These receptor sequences come from a man aged 65 to 85 with acute or convalescent COVID-19.

V gene TRBV2 combines with J gene TRBJ2-3; D perhaps matches TRBD2 (5 bases). V shed 11 bases and J shed 2 bases, with 17 bases lying between them. The CDR3 extends over 14 amino acids. The germline V gene encodes CDR1 SNHLY and CDR2 FYNNEI. This CDR3 reads CASEVGGLTDTQYF. The DNA of the CDR3 is TGTGCCTCTGAGGTGGGCGGACTCACAGATACGCAGTATTTT.

V is TRBV5-1 and J is TRBJ1-6; a weak D match, TRBD1 (6 bases). CDR1 SGHRS and CDR2 YFSETQ come from the germline V gene. Trimming left V 0 bases short and J 5 bases short, with 9 bases between. This CDR3 region has 15 residues. The CDR3 DNA sequence: TGCGCCAGCAGCTTGGCCGGACAGAATAATTCACCCCTCCACTTT. Its protein product is CASSLAGQNNSPLHF.

J is TRBJ2-7 and V is TRBV3-1 (or the pseudogene TRBV3-2); 8 bases align to TRBD2. With 2 bases clipped from V and 5 bases from J, the junction kept 11 bases outside the gene matches. From germline, CDR1 is LGHDT and CDR2 YNNKEL (reference sequence). The CDR3 is made up of 16 amino acids. CDR3: CASSQFPGGLYNEQYF. CDR3 sequence (DNA): TGTGCCAGCAGCCAATTTCCGGGGGGGCTTTATAACGAGCAGTACTTC.